This T cell receptor (beta chain) stems from a study of cytomegalovirus exposure and HLA in healthy donors. Looked up from germline, CDR1 is SGHNT and CDR2 is YYREEE (reference sequence). Germline trimming cut 4 bases from V and 4 bases from J; bases unmatched to any gene: 7. The CDR3 runs to 15 residues. The PCR employed 60 Vbeta primers together with 13 Jbeta primers. Assay: immunoSEQ multiplex PCR; the TCRdb copy retains only in-frame clones and omits some. The sample lists 310,000 or so clones, around 90% occurring once. Sequencing was performed on PBMCs. The receptor was isolated from a woman in her late teens or twenties in good health and CMV-seronegative. The chain employs TRBV5-4 and TRBJ2-5, with 10 bases that match TRBD1. The chain's CDR3 is CASSTGQGKGETQYF. The CDR3 region has the DNA TGTGCCAGCAGCACGGGACAGGGGAAAGGAGAGACCCAGTACTTC.